The sequence of this T cell receptor beta chain was determined in a study of response to subunit inactivated influenza vaccine. Study-wide points: Authors suggested few new T cells are recruited by each seasonal influenza vaccination.

This clonotype was detected a few times. What it binds is not known. Between the trimmed V and J ends, which lost 4 bases and 1 base, there was a span of 22 bases. CDR1 DFQATT and CDR2 SNEGSKA come from the germline V gene (reference sequence). The CDR3 has 17 amino acids. TCRdb independently ran MiXCR on the RT-PCR reads; one entry per CDR3 protein. This table holds 500,000 or so distinct CDR3 sequences, 16% found once. Source: CD4+ T cells sorted from PBMCs, taken roughly 24 months after vaccination. The chain employs TRBV20-1 and TRBJ1-1; the D gene is possibly TRBD1 (5 bases). This clonotype originated in a man between 50 and 69 years old who received an inactivated influenza vaccine. DNA of the CDR3: TGCAGTGCTACCGGTCTATCCCGTAGGGGATGGAACACTGAAGCTTTCTTT. Translation gives CSATGLSRRGWNTEAFF.